These 22 T cell receptor beta chains were all obtained from the same sample, sequenced in a study of blood T cell repertoires in COVID-19. Method: immunoSEQ multiplex PCR; TCRdb's copy keeps in-frame clones and lacks some. The table lists 110,000 to 150,000 clones, roughly four fifths of them singletons. The sequenced sample consisted of peripheral blood. These receptors all come from a human donor in a cohort sampled during active COVID-19.

This chain joins TRBV7-2 and TRBJ1-3; D gene uncertain. CDR1 SGHTA and CDR2 FQGNSA come from the germline V gene. V lost 3 bases and J 0 bases, leaving 15 bases between the germline ends. The CDR3 loop spans 17 amino acids. The CDR3 nucleotides read TGTGCCAGCAGCTTGAACTCTGCATCGAGCTCTGGAAACACCATATATTTT. This codes for CASSLNSASSSGNTIYF. Full variable domain (missing parts from reference TRBV7-2 and TRBJ1-3): GAGVSQSPSNKVTEKGKDVELRCDPISGHTALYWYRQSLGQGLEFLIYFQGNSAPDKSGLPSDRFSAERTGGSVSTLTIQRTQQEDSAVYLCASSLNSASSSGNTIYFGEGSWLTVV.

The chain uses TRBV15 and TRBJ1-1; D call uncertain. The germline CDR1 and CDR2 sequences are LNHNV and YYDKDF (reference sequence). This CDR3 region has 13 residues. Trimming left V 5 bases short and J 7 bases short, with 14 bases between. The CDR3 reads CATSGGEGGEAFF. The CDR3 DNA reads as TGTGCCACCAGCGGCGGAGAGGGTGGTGAAGCTTTCTTT.

CDR3 sequence (DNA): TGTGCCAGCAGCCGGACAGGGGCTAATGAAAAACTGTTTTTT. It encodes CASSRTGANEKLFF. The V gene is TRBV2, the J gene TRBJ1-4; 9 bases map to TRBD1. From germline, CDR1 is SNHLY and CDR2 FYNNEI. Trimming took 6 bases from V and 3 from J; bases not matched to a gene: 2. The CDR3 contains 14 residues.

This clone showed up just a few times. V gene TRBV2 combines with J gene TRBJ1-2, with 7 bases matching TRBD1. With V trimmed by 4 bases and J by 8 bases, 16 bases remained unmatched. There are 16 residues in the CDR3. In germline, CDR1 is SNHLY, CDR2 FYNNEI. The CDR3 nucleotides are TGTGCCAGCAGTGGGGGGACAGATTTCTCTAAACAAGGCTACACCTTC. As protein: CASSGGTDFSKQGYTF.

The CDR3 coding sequence is TGTGCCAGCAGCCCCCAGACAGGGGGAAGACTTTTAGGTTCACCCCTCCACTTT. Residues: CASSPQTGGRLLGSPLHF. The chain is built from TRBV5-4 and TRBJ1-6, with TRBD1 identical over 9 bases. The CDR3 spans 18 residues. CDR1 is SGHNT and CDR2 is YYREEE in the germline V gene (reference sequence). V was clipped by 4 bases and J by 9 bases; unmatched bases: 17.

V usage is TRBV19 and J usage is TRBJ1-4; unclear D gene. Germline V gives CDR1 LNHDA, CDR2 SQIVND (reference sequence). This CDR3 is 15 amino acids long. The ends were cut back, 6 bases at V and 4 bases at J, with 15 bases in the middle. CDR3 in amino acids: CASSHTVTINEKLFF. CDR3 DNA sequence: TGTGCCAGTAGCCACACCGTCACGATTAATGAAAAACTGTTTTTT.

J is TRBJ2-5 and V is TRBV11-3; TRBD2 matches at 13 bases. There are 16 residues in the CDR3. The junction had 4 bases not matched to a gene; V was cut back by 4 bases and J by 2 bases. Germline CDR1 is SGHNT and CDR2 is YENEEA. The CDR3 loop is CASSSRTSGGQETQYF. The CDR3 bases are TGTGCCAGCAGCTCCCGGACTAGCGGGGGTCAAGAGACCCAGTACTTC.

This clone was detected only once. V is TRBV12-3 or TRBV12-4 and J is TRBJ2-3, with D hard to call. Trimming took 1 base from V and 7 from J, leaving 9 bases between them. The CDR3 is 13 amino acids. The CDR3 reads CASSLELTHTQYF. CDR3 nucleotide sequence: TGTGCCAGCAGTTTAGAGCTCACCCATACGCAGTATTTT.

This clone was detected only a few times. The chain uses TRBV9 and TRBJ2-5, with D perhaps matching TRBD1 (5 bases). Germline V gene sequence: CDR1 SGDLS, CDR2 YYNGEE. The CDR3 is 14 residues long. V was shortened by 0 bases and J by 4 bases, with 10 bases between the two germline ends. CDR3 sequence reads: CASSVGQGGETQYF. The CDR3 nucleotides are TGTGCCAGCAGCGTAGGTCAGGGCGGAGAGACCCAGTACTTC.

The CDR3 DNA reads TGTGCCAGCATCGGAGGCTACGAGCAGTACTTC. It codes for CASIGGYEQYF. J is TRBJ2-7 and V is TRBV7-9; D might be TRBD2 (5 bases). Trimming shortened V by 7 bases and J by 3 bases, and 7 bases separated the two germline ends. The CDR3 covers 11 residues. Germline-derived CDR1 and CDR2 are SEHNR and FQNEAQ (reference sequence).

This chain's CDR3 is CASRTSGGYSTDTQYF. CDR3 nucleotide sequence: TGTGCCAGCAGGACTAGCGGGGGATATAGCACAGATACGCAGTATTTT. The chain carries TRBV19 and TRBJ2-3, with TRBD2 identical over 13 bases. The germline V gene has CDR1 LNHDA and CDR2 SQIVND (reference sequence). With V trimmed by 9 bases and J by 0 bases, 6 bases remained unmatched. The CDR3 spans 16 residues.

V and J are TRBV4-1 and TRBJ1-1; weak D call: TRBD1 (5 bases). V was pared by 2 bases and J by 6 bases, with 13 bases between. The CDR3 is 14 residues long. Per the germline V gene, CDR1 is MGHRA and CDR2 is YSYEKL. CDR3 protein: CASSQPTQGSEAFF. In nucleotides, the CDR3 is TGCGCCAGCAGCCAACCCACCCAGGGTTCTGAAGCTTTCTTT.

This CDR3 is CASSTGGNQPQHF. As DNA, the CDR3 is TGTGCCAGCAGTACAGGCGGCAATCAGCCCCAGCATTTT. V usage is TRBV12-3 or TRBV12-4 and J usage is TRBJ1-5; D perhaps matches TRBD1 (5 bases). This CDR3 is 13 amino acids long. V lost 5 bases to trimming and J lost 2 bases, with 7 bases between them.

The V and J genes are TRBV6-5 and TRBJ1-2, with D maybe TRBD1 (5 bases). The CDR3 is made up of 14 amino acids. Germline CDR1 is MNHEY and CDR2 is SVGAGI. Trimming took off 8 bases at V and 4 bases at J, with 17 bases between the two ends. The CDR3 loop reads CASRKARDSYGYTF. The DNA of the CDR3 is TGTGCCAGCCGGAAGGCCAGGGATTCCTATGGCTACACCTTC.

This clone was seen a few times. J is TRBJ2-1 and V is TRBV20-1; D uncertain. The germline V gene has CDR1 DFQATT and CDR2 SNEGSKA (reference sequence). V was trimmed by 2 bases and J by 10 bases, leaving 6 bases between them. The CDR3 spans 10 residues. CDR3 in DNA: TGCAGTGCTAGAACAGAGGAGCAGTTCTTC. This gives the protein CSARTEEQFF.

V usage is TRBV4-3 and J usage is TRBJ2-6; unclear D gene. The V gene's germline CDR1 is LGHNA and CDR2 YSLEER. With 8 bases removed from V and 0 bases from J, the gap between germline ends came to 17 bases. The CDR3 loop spans 17 amino acids. CDR3 protein: CASGSEHRSSGANVLTF. Written as DNA, the CDR3 is TGCGCCAGCGGGTCTGAACACCGGAGCTCTGGGGCCAACGTCCTGACTTTC.

This clone was seen a few times. This chain uses TRBV20-1 with TRBJ1-5; 10 nucleotides line up with TRBD1. Per the germline V gene, CDR1 is DFQATT and CDR2 is SNEGSKA (reference sequence). This CDR3 is 14 amino acids long. The V and J ends lost 3 bases and 6 bases, in that order; junction bases with no gene match: 5. As DNA, the CDR3 is TGCAGTGCTAGTGCCGACAGGGGGCTTCAGCCCCAGCATTTT. Its protein is CSASADRGLQPQHF.

This clone was recorded a few times. The chain recombines TRBV19 with TRBJ2-1, with 14 bases identical to TRBD2. V trimming: 7 bases; J trimming: 7 bases; junction bases outside the gene matches: 9. This CDR3 comprises 16 residues. Germline values: CDR1 LNHDA, CDR2 SQIVND (reference sequence). The CDR3 DNA is TGTGCCAGTACCTTGACTAGCGGGGGGGCTAAAAATGAGCAGTTCTTC. The encoded protein is CASTLTSGGAKNEQFF.

This chain connects TRBV18 to TRBJ1-2; the match to TRBD1 covers 8 bases. The CDR3 consists of 16 residues. Germline CDR1 is KGHSH and CDR2 is LQKENI. After removal of 1 base from V and 0 bases from J, the junction contained 4 bases not matched to a gene. The CDR3 reads CASSPLGTGANYGYTF. The CDR3 region has the DNA TGTGCCAGCTCACCACTAGGGACAGGAGCTAACTATGGCTACACCTTC. The full variable domain, with the rest looked up from reference TRBV18 and TRBJ1-2, is NAGVMQNPRHLVRRRGQEARLRCSPMKGHSHVYWYRQLPEEGLKFMVYLQKENIIDESGMPKERFSAEFPKEGPSILRIQQVVRGDSAAYFCASSPLGTGANYGYTFGSGTRLTVV.

The V call is TRBV6-1, the J call TRBJ2-1, with TRBD2 matching 12 bases. The CDR3 contains 18 residues. Trimming at V came to 2 bases and at J to 3 bases, leaving 8 bases not matched to a gene. Germline loops: CDR1 MNHNS, CDR2 SASEGT. In nucleotides, the CDR3 is TGTGCCAGCAGTGAAAGGTGGCTAGCGGGGGGGCTCTACAATGAGCAGTTCTTC. Protein: CASSERWLAGGLYNEQFF.

V gene TRBV2 combines with J gene TRBJ1-2; D remains ambiguous. Trimming left V 1 base short and J 8 bases short, with 17 bases between. CDR3 length equals 15 residues. The V gene's germline CDR1 is SNHLY and CDR2 FYNNEI. CDR3 protein: CASSEEPGDFGGYTF. The CDR3 DNA reads TGTGCCAGCAGTGAAGAGCCAGGCGATTTTGGCGGCTACACCTTC.

V usage is TRBV19 and J usage is TRBJ1-5, with TRBD1 identical over 7 bases. The CDR3 spans 17 residues. In germline, CDR1 is LNHDA, CDR2 SQIVND (reference sequence). V gave up 5 bases and J gave up 6 bases; unmatched junction bases: 16. CDR3 sequence (DNA): TGTGCCAGTAGTCCCCCGGGGACAGCCGGCTGGGGTCAGCCCCAGCATTTT. It encodes CASSPPGTAGWGQPQHF.